What follows is one T cell receptor (beta chain) and its context. No antigen is known for it. The input lacks base qualities; no much larger clone sits a single base away. This sample stems from a study of CD8 T cells in ankylosing spondylitis listed by TCRdb under 2017. About the investigation overall: To find TCR variants linked to disease, the study profiled T cell receptor beta repertoires in ankylosing spondylitis patients and healthy donors. The whole study cohort included about a hundred healthy donors and about two dozen ankylosing spondylitis patients. Peripheral blood samples were taken, and synovial fluid was additionally collected from ankylosing spondylitis patients.

The instrument given in TCRdb is Illumina HiSeq 2500. Quantitative 5'-RACE with molecular barcodes was the method used to prepare the TCR beta libraries. The study's processing was this. A new computational method based on a probabilistic model of VDJ rearrangement was used to identify disease-linked TCR variants. The raw public reads went through TCRdb reprocessing: fastp at Q25, MiXCR clone calling, in-frame beta chains kept. Rows with one shared CDR3 protein collapse into an entry with the most common genes and DNA. The V and J calls and clone size are TCRdb's, not the authors'. This sample is represented by 150,000 to 200,000 distinct CDR3 sequences; roughly 12% of them were singletons. The leading ten clones occupy under 35% of the sample. On the study overall, not on this receptor specifically: Significant enrichment of the disease-linked clones was reported in matched synovial fluid samples from ankylosing spondylitis patients. A TCR beta motif of roughly 8 highly homologous amino acid variants appeared characteristic of blood from ankylosing spondylitis patients. Some TCR beta motif variants had previously been reported in synovial fluid and blood of reactive arthritis patients, which suggested common disease-initiation mechanisms. A CD8+ phenotype was shown by the disease-linked clones, which were found at relatively low frequencies in peripheral blood.

The germline V gene specifies SGHRS as CDR1 and YFSETQ as CDR2. V is clipped by 4 bases and J by 6 bases, and the sequence between their germline boundaries is 10 bases long. Measured from the cysteine to the phenylalanine, the CDR3 is 12 residues long. CDR3 DNA only is kept here, 36 bases in frame from base 1. Recombination linked TRBV5-1 to TRBJ2-5; possibly the D gene is TRBD2, per 5 matching bases. This receptor was identified in a male donor with ankylosing spondylitis or in good health (not recorded which). The sequencing input was blood, either unsorted or a sorted T cell fraction (not recorded which). CDR3 reads: CASSEGEKTQYF. The DNA is as follows: TGCGCCAGCAGCGAGGGAGAAAAGACCCAGTACTTC.